Each of the 13 T cell receptor beta chains below was sequenced from the same sample in a study of identical twins. TCRdb reanalysed the 5' RACE reads using MiXCR and keeps one entry per CDR3 protein. The data contain under 1 million distinct CDR3 sequences, around an eighth of them singletons. The sample was also linked to a second study, of yellow fever vaccine responses in identical twins.

The specimen was PBMCs. Source of these receptors: a woman between 18 and 29 years old in good health.

This clonotype has a count of ten or more. CDR3 sequence (DNA): TGCAGTGCCGGGACTAGCGGTTACAATGAGCAGTTCTTC. It is translated as CSAGTSGYNEQFF. The genes are TRBV20-1 and TRBJ2-1, with TRBD2 matching 11 bases. Germline V lookup: CDR1 DFQATT, CDR2 SNEGSKA (reference sequence). With 6 bases clipped from V and 4 bases from J, the junction kept 2 bases outside the gene matches. The CDR3 has 13 residues.

This clonotype has at least ten counts. This chain uses TRBV12-3 or TRBV12-4 with TRBJ2-2, with no clear D. Deletions cut 3 bases from V and 4 bases from J, with 6 bases between. The length of the CDR3 is 13 residues. This CDR3 reads CASSFVGTGELFF. CDR3 bases: TGTGCCAGCAGTTTTGTGGGCACCGGGGAGCTGTTTTTT.

There are a few counts of this clonotype. The chain has TRBV12-3 or TRBV12-4 and TRBJ1-1; D may be TRBD1 (6 bases). Trimming took 6 bases from V and 7 from J, leaving 15 bases between them. CDR3 length equals 13 residues. The DNA for the CDR3 is TGTGCCAGCAGCCTTACAGGGAGTAGTGAAGCTTTCTTT. Translated: CASSLTGSSEAFF.

In this sample, this clonotype turned up a few times. The chain joins TRBV27 to TRBJ2-5; possible D gene TRBD2, 6 bases. The V and J ends lost 7 bases and 2 bases respectively, with 14 bases between them. The CDR3 sequence is 14 residues long. The V gene's germline CDR1 is MNHEY and CDR2 SMNVEV (reference sequence). In DNA form, the CDR3 reads TGTGCCAGCACCCCGGGACTTCAACAAGAGACCCAGTACTTC. This encodes CASTPGLQQETQYF.

The chain joins TRBV13 to TRBJ2-2; D might be TRBD1 (5 bases). The germline CDR1 and CDR2 sequences are PRHDT and FYEKMQ (reference sequence). The CDR3 loop spans 16 amino acids. Trimming stripped 0 bases from V and 4 bases from J, with 12 bases between. The CDR3 nucleotides are TGTGCCAGCAGCTTAGGCCCAGGACAACCCACCGGGGAGCTGTTTTTT. Protein product: CASSLGPGQPTGELFF.

The rearrangement links TRBV4-1 to TRBJ1-2, with 8 nucleotides matching TRBD1. The CDR3 spans 16 residues. V shed 0 bases and J 1 base; nucleotides not matched to a gene: 4. Germline assignment: CDR1 MGHRA and CDR2 YSYEKL. The DNA of the CDR3 is TGCGCCAGCAGCCAAGAGGTGACAGGGGTTAACTATGGCTACACCTTC. This codes for CASSQEVTGVNYGYTF.

J is TRBJ2-2 and V is TRBV5-1; 7 nucleotides align to TRBD1. There are 15 residues in the CDR3. Germline CDR1 reads SGHRS; CDR2 reads YFSETQ. V was clipped by 0 bases and J by 9 bases; unmatched bases: 8. The CDR3, as DNA: TGCGCCAGCAGCTTGGGACAGGGTGAGACCTGGGAGCTGTTTTTT. Its protein is CASSLGQGETWELFF.

The chain is built from TRBV20-1 and TRBJ2-7; D gene ambiguous. The CDR3 totals 12 residues. Germline V gives CDR1 DFQATT, CDR2 SNEGSKA (reference sequence). V was clipped by 1 base and J by 4 bases, with 8 bases between them. Here the CDR3 reads CSARALSYEQYV. CDR3 DNA sequence: TGCAGTGCTAGAGCCCTCAGTTACGAGCAGTACGTC.

This clonotype was counted only a few times. This chain uses TRBV14 with TRBJ2-7, with D unresolved. The germline V gene encodes CDR1 SGHDN and CDR2 FVKESK. V lost 2 bases and J lost 3, with 8 bases in between. The CDR3 has 13 amino acids. This chain's CDR3 is CASSQKGFYEQYF. The CDR3 DNA reads TGTGCCAGCAGCCAAAAGGGTTTCTACGAGCAGTACTTC.

This clonotype was detected only a few times. CDR3 nucleotide sequence: TGCAGTGCTAGAGATCTCGTACTAGCGGGGTTGGCTGGGGAGCTGTTTTTT. Protein sequence: CSARDLVLAGLAGELFF. The rearrangement links TRBV20-1 to TRBJ2-2; 10 bases align to TRBD2. Germline trimming cut 0 bases from V and 8 bases from J; bases unmatched to any gene: 12. The germline gives CDR1 DFQATT, CDR2 SNEGSKA (reference sequence). CDR3 length equals 17 residues.

This clonotype was found a few times. The J gene is TRBJ1-6, the V gene TRBV21-1. TRBV21-1 is a pseudogene segment. The CDR3 runs to 14 residues. The chain's CDR3 is CASSKGGVQSPLHF. DNA for the CDR3: TGTGCCAGCAGCAAAGGCGGGGTACAATCACCCCTCCACTTT.

The chain couples TRBV12-5 to TRBJ2-7; D gene unclear. The CDR3 contains 11 residues. V lost 6 bases to trimming and J lost 3 bases, with 6 bases between them. Germline values: CDR1 LGHNT, CDR2 FRNRAP. The CDR3 coding sequence is TGTGCTAGTGGGCGAGACTACGAGCAGTACTTC. Translated: CASGRDYEQYF.

The chain recombines TRBV4-1 with TRBJ2-5; 8 bases are shared with TRBD2. The CDR3 is 18 amino acids. Germline V gene data show CDR1 as MGHRA and CDR2 as YSYEKL. The trim removed 3 bases at V and 1 base at J, leaving 13 bases unmatched. DNA for the CDR3: TGCGCCAGCAGCCATGGCCCTTTTAGCGGGGCCTTCCAAGAGACCCAGTACTTC. This sequence encodes CASSHGPFSGAFQETQYF.